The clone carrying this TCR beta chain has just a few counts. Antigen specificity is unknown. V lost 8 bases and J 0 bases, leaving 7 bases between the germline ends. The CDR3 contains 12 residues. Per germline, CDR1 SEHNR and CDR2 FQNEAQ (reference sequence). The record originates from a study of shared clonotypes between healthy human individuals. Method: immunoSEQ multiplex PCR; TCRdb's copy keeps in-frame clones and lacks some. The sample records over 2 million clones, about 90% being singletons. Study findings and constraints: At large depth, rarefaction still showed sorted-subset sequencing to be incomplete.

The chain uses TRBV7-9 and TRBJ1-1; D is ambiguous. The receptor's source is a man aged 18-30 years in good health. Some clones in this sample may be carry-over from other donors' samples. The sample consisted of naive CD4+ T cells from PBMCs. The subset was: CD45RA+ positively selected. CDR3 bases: TGTGCCAGCGCAGGCGTGAACACTGAAGCTTTCTTT. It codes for CASAGVNTEAFF. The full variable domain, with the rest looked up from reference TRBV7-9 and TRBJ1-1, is DTGVSQNPRHKITKRGQNVTFRCDPISEHNRLYWYRQTLGQGPEFLTYFQNEAQLEKSRLLSDRFSAERPKGSFSTLEIQRTEQGDSAMYLCASAGVNTEAFFGQGTRLTVV.